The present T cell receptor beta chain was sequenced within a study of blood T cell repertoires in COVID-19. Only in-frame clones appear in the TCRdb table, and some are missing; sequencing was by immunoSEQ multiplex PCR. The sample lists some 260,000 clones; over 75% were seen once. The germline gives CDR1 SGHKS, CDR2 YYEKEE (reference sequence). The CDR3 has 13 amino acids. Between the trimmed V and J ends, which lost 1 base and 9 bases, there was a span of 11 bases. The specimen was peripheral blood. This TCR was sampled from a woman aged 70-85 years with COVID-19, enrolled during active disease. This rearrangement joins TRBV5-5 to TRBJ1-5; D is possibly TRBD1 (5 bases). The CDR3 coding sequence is TGTGCCAGCAGCTTGTCGGACCAGGGGCCCCAGCATTTT. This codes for CASSLSDQGPQHF.